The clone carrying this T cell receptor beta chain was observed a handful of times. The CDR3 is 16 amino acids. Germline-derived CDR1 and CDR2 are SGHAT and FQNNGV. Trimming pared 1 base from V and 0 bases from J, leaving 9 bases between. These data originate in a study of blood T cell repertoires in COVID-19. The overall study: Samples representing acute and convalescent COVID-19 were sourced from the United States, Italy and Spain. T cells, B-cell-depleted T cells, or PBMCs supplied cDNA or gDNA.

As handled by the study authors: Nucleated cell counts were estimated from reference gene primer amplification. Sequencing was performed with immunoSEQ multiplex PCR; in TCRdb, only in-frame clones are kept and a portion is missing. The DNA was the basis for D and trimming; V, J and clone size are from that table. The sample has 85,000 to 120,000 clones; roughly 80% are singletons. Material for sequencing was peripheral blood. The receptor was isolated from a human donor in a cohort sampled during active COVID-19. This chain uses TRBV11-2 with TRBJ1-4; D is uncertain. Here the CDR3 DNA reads TGTGCCAGCAGCTTAGGAGGCGGGACAACTAATGAAAAACTGTTTTTT. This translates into CASSLGGGTTNEKLFF.